What follows are 8 T cell receptor beta chains derived from one specimen sequenced in a study of T cells expressing NK-cell markers. TCRdb reprocessed the 5' RACE reads and keeps a single row for each CDR3 protein, giving no DNA. The sample shows some 600,000 distinct CDR3 sequences, and less than 4.5% sits with its ten largest clones. The sample was blood T cells: a sorted CD56 or NKG2C T cell subset, CD4+ or CD8+ T cells, or bulk PBMC T cells (not recorded which). Every receptor here comes from a man aged 18 to 30 in good health.

The chain uses TRBV4-3 and TRBJ2-5. Germline V gene sequence: CDR1 LGHNA, CDR2 YSLEER. CDR3 size: 13 residues. The CDR3 loop reads CASSQEGKETQYF.

The chain carries TRBV12-3 or TRBV12-4 and TRBJ2-7. CDR3 length equals 13 residues. This CDR3 reads CASSLDRVNEQYF.

The V gene is TRBV12-3 or TRBV12-4, the J gene TRBJ2-5; checking the TCRdb D call of TRBD1 is not possible without DNA. The CDR3 has 15 residues. CDR3: CASSFLRGGVETQYF.

J is TRBJ2-1 and V is TRBV7-9; the TCRdb call, TRBD2, lacks DNA for checking. The CDR3 length is 14 residues. Germline V gene data show CDR1 as SEHNR and CDR2 as FQNEAQ (reference sequence). This CDR3 reads CASSRTSGSDEQFF.

The V and J genes are TRBV5-1 and TRBJ1-5. The CDR3 loop spans 14 amino acids. From germline, CDR1 is SGHRS and CDR2 YFSETQ. CDR3 protein: CASSLGGINQPQHF.

The chain links TRBV29-1 to TRBJ2-1; lacking DNA, the TRBD2 call made by TCRdb goes unchecked. The CDR3 has 17 amino acids. The V gene's germline CDR1 is SQVTM and CDR2 ANQGSEA. The CDR3 loop reads CSVDRLAGGLTYNEQFF.

The chain is built from TRBV9 and TRBJ2-1. The germline V gene encodes CDR1 SGDLS and CDR2 YYNGEE. This CDR3 spans 12 amino acids. CDR3 residues: CASSVALNEQFF.

This chain links TRBV27 with TRBJ2-2. Looked up from germline, CDR1 is MNHEY and CDR2 is SMNVEV (reference sequence). The CDR3 consists of 16 residues. The CDR3 is CASSILRLHGTGELFF.